This TCR beta chain comes out of a study of CD8 T cells in Susac syndrome. This clonotype has only one observation. RNA in amounts of roughly 0.45 to 1 ug was reverse transcribed with random hexamers. MiXCR, run by TCRdb on the immunoSEQ multiplex PCR reads, gives a single entry per CDR3 protein. The data hold around 140,000 distinct CDR3 sequences, with roughly 80% observed a single time. Per the germline V gene, CDR1 is MGHRA and CDR2 is YSYEKL. The CDR3 spans 17 residues. V was pared by 0 bases and J by 2 bases, with 6 bases of the junction left unmatched. Sequences were obtained from CD8+ T cells from PBMCs. This TCR came from a human donor with multiple sclerosis. The chain uses TRBV4-1 and TRBJ1-3; 8 bases agree with TRBD1. Here the CDR3 DNA reads TGCGCCAGCAGCCAAGACCCATTACAGGGGGCTGGAAACACCATATATTTT. It encodes CASSQDPLQGAGNTIYF.